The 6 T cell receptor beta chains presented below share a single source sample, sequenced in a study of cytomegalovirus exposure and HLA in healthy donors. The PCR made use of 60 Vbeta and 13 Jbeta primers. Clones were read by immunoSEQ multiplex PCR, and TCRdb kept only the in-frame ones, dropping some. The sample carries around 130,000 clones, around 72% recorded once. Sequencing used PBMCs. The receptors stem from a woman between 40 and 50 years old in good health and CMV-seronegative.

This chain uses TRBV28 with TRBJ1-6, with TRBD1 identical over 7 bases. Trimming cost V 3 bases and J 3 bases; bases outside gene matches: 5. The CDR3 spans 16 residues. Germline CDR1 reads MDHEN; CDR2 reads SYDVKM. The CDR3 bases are TGTGCCAGCAGTTTCTTAGGGGGCGGCTATAATTCACCCCTCCACTTT. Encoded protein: CASSFLGGGYNSPLHF.

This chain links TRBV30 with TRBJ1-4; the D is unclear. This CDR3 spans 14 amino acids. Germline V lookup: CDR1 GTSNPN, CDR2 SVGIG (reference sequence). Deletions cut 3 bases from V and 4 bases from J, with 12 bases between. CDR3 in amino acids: CAWRMGSSNEKLFF. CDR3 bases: TGTGCCTGGAGGATGGGTTCTAGTAATGAAAAACTGTTTTTT.

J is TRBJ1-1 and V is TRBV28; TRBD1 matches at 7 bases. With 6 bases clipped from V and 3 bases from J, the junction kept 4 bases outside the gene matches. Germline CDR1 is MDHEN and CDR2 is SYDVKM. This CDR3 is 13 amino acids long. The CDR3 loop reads CASRGQGDTEAFF. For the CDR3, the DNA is TGTGCCAGCAGGGGTCAGGGGGACACTGAAGCTTTCTTT.

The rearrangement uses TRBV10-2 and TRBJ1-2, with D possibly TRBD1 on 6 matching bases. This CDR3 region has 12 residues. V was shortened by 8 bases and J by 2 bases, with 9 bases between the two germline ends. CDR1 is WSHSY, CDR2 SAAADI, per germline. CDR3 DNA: TGCGCCAGCTGGACAGAAAACTATGGCTACACCTTC. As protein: CASWTENYGYTF.

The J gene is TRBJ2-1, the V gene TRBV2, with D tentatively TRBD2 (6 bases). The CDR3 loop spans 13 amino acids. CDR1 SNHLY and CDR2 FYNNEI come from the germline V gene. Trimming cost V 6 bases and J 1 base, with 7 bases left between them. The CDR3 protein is CASRRGSYNEQFF. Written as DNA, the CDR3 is TGTGCCAGCAGGCGGGGATCCTACAATGAGCAGTTCTTC.

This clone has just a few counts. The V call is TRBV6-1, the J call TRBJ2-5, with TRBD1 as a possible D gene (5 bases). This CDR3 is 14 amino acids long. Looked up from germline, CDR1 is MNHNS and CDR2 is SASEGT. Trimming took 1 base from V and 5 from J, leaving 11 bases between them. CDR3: CASSEGAGSETQYF. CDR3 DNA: TGTGCCAGCAGTGAAGGGGCAGGGTCGGAGACCCAGTACTTC.